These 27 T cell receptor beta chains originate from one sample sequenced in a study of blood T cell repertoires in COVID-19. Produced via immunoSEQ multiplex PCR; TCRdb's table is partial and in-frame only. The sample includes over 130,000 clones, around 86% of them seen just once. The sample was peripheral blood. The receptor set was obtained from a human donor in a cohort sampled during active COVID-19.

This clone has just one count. This chain's CDR3 is CASSSKTRPYEQYF. Written as DNA, the CDR3 is TGTGCCAGCAGCTCAAAGACTAGGCCCTACGAGCAGTACTTC. This sequence joins TRBV11-3 and TRBJ2-7; TRBD2 might be the D (6 bases). CDR1 SGHNT and CDR2 YENEEA come from the germline V gene. V lost 4 bases, J lost 2 bases, and 12 bases lay in between. CDR3 length equals 14 residues.

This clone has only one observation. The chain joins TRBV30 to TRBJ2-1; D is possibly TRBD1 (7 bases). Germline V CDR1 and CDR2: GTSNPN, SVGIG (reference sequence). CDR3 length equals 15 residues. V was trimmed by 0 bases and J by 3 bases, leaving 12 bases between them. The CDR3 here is CAWSVSGGNYNEQFF. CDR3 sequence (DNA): TGTGCCTGGAGTGTATCAGGGGGGAACTACAATGAGCAGTTCTTC.

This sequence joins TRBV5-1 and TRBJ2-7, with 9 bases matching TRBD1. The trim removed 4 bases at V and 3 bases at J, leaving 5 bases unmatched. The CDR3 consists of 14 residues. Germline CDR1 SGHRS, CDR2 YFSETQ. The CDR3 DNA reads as TGCGCCAGCAGCCCGGGACAGGGAAACTACGAGCAGTACTTC. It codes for CASSPGQGNYEQYF.

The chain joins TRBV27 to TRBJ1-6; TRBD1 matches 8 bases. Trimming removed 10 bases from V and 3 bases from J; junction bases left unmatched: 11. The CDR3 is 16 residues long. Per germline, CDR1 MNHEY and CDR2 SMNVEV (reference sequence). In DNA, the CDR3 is TGTGCCACTTCAACGGACAGGGCATTCTATAATTCACCCCTCCACTTT. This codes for CATSTDRAFYNSPLHF.

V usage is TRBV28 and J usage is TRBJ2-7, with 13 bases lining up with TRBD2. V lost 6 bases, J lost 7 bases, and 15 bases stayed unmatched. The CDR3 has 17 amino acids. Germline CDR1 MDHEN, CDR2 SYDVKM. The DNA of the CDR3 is TGTGCCAGCAGCAGACAGGGGGGACTAGCGGGAATATATGAGCAGTACTTC. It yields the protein CASSRQGGLAGIYEQYF.

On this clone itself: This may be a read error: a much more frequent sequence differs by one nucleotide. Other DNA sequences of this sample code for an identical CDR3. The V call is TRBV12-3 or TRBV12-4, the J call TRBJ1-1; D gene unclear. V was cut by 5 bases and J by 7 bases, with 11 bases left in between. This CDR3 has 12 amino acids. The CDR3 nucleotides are TGTGCCAGCAGTAAGACGGGGTATGAAGCTTTCTTT. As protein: CASSKTGYEAFF.

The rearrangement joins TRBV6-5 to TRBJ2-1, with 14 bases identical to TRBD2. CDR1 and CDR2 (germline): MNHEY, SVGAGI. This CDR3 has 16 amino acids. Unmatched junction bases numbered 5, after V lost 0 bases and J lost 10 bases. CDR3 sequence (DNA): TGTGCCAGCAGTTACTCGACTAGCGGGGGGGCCCGGGAGCAGTTCTTC. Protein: CASSYSTSGGAREQFF.

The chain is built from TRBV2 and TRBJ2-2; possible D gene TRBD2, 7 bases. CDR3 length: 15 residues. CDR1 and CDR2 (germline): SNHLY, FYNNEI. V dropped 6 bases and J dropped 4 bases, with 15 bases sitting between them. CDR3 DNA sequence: TGTGCCAGCAGGGAGCTTGGGGGGGCCACCGGGGAGCTGTTTTTT. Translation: CASRELGGATGELFF.

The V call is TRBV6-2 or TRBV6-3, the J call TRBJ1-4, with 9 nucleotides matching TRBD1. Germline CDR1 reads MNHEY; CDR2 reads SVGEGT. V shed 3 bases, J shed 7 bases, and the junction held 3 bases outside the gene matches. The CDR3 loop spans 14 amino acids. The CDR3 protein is CASSYRQGGEKLFF. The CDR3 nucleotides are TGTGCCAGCAGTTATCGACAGGGGGGTGAAAAACTGTTTTTT.

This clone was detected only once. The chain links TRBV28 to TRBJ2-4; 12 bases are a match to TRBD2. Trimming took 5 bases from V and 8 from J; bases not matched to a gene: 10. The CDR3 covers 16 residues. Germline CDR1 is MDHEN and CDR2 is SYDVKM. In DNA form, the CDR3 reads TGTGCCAGCAGTCTACTGACTAGCGGGGGAGGGGACATTCAGTACTTC. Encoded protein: CASSLLTSGGGDIQYF.

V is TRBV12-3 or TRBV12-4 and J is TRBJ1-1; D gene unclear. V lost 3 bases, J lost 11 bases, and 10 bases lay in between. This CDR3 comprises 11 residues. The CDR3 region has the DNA TGTGCCAGCAGTTTTGGAACGGAGGCTTTCTTT. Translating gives CASSFGTEAFF.

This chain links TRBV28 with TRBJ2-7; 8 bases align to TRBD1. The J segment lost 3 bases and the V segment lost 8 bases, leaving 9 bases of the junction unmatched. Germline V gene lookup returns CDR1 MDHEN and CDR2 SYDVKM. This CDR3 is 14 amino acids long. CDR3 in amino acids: CASGSETGDYEQYF. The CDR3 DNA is TGTGCCAGCGGCTCCGAGACAGGGGACTACGAGCAGTACTTC.

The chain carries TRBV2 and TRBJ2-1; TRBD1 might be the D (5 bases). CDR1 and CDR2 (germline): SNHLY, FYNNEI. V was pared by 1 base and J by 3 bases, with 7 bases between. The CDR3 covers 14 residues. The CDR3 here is CASSEEGYYNEQFF. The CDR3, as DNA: TGTGCCAGCAGTGAAGAGGGGTACTACAATGAGCAGTTCTTC.

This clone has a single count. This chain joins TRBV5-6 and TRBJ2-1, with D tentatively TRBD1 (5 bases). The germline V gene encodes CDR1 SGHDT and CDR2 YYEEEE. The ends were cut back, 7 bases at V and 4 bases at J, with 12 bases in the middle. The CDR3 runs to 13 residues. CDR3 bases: TGTGCCAGCGGACGACAGAGTTACAATGAGCAGTTCTTC. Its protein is CASGRQSYNEQFF.

CDR3 coding DNA: TGTGCCAGCGCAGCGGGGTTCGCTAAAGAGACCCAGTACTTC. Protein: CASAAGFAKETQYF. The chain uses TRBV5-6 and TRBJ2-5; 7 positions agree with TRBD2. CDR3 length equals 14 residues. CDR1 SGHDT and CDR2 YYEEEE come from the germline V gene. J was trimmed by 3 bases and V by 7 bases; bases with no gene match: 9.

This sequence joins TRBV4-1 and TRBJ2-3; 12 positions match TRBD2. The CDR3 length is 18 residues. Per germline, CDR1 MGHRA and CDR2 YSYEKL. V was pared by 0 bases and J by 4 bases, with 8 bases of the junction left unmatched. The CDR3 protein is CASSQELTSGSGADTQYF. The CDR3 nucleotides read TGCGCCAGCAGCCAAGAATTGACTAGCGGGAGTGGCGCAGATACGCAGTATTTT.

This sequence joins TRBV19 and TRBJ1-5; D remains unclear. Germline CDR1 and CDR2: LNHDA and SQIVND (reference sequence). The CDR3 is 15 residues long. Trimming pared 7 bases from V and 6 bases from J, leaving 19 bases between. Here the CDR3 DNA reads TGTGCCAGTACCATATCCAGTTCGTGGAGTCAGCCCCAGCATTTT. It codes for CASTISSSWSQPQHF.

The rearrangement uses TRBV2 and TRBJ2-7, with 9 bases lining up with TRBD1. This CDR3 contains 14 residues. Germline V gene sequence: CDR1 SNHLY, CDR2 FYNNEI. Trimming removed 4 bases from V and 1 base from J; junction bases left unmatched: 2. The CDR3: CASSGGTGSYEQYF. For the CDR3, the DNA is TGTGCCAGCAGTGGGGGGACAGGGTCCTACGAGCAGTACTTC. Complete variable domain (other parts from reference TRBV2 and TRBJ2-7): EPEVTQTPSHQVTQMGQEVILRCVPISNHLYFYWYRQILGQKVEFLVSFYNNEISEKSEIFDDQFSVERPDGSNFTLKIRSTKLEDSAMYFCASSGGTGSYEQYFGPGTRLTVT.

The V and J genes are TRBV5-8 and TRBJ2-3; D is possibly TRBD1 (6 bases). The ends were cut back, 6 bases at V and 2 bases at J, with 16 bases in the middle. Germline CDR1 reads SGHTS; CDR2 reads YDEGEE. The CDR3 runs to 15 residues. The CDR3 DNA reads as TGTGCCAGCACCCCGGGACAACGAATCACAGATACGCAGTATTTT. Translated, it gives CASTPGQRITDTQYF. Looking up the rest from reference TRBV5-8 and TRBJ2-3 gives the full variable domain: EAGVTQSPTHLIKTRGQQATLRCSPISGHTSVYWYQQALGLGLQFLLWYDEGEERNRGNFPPRFSGRQFPNYSSELNVNALELEDSALYLCASTPGQRITDTQYFGPGTRLTVL.

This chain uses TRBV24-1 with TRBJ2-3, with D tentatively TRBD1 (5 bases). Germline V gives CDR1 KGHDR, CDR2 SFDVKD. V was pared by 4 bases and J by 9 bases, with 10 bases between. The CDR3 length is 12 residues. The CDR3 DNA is TGTGCCACCAGTGAAATTAGGGGAACGCAGTATTTT. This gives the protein CATSEIRGTQYF.

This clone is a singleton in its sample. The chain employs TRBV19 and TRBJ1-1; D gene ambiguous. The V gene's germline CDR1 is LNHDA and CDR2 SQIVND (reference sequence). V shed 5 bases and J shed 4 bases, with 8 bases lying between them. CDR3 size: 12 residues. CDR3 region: CASSYGVTEAFF. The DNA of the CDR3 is TGTGCCAGTAGTTACGGGGTCACTGAAGCTTTCTTT.

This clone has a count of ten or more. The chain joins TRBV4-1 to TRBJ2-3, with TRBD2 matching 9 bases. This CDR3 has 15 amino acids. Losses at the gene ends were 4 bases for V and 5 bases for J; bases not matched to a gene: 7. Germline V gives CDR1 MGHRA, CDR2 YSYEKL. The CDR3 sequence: CASSPSGTARDTQYF. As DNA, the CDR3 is TGCGCCAGCAGCCCTAGCGGGACCGCCCGAGATACGCAGTATTTT.

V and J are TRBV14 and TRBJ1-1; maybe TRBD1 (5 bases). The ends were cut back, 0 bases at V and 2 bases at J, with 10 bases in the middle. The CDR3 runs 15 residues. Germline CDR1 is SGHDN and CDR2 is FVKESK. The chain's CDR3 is CASSQDWGVNTEAFF. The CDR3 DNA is TGTGCCAGCAGCCAAGATTGGGGGGTAAACACTGAAGCTTTCTTT.

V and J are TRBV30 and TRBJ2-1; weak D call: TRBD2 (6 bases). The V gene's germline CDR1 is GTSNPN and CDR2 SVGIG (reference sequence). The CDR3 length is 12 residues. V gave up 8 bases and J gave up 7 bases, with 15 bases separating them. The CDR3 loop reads CALTERVNEQFF. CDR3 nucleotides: TGTGCCCTGACCGAGCGGGTTAATGAGCAGTTCTTC.

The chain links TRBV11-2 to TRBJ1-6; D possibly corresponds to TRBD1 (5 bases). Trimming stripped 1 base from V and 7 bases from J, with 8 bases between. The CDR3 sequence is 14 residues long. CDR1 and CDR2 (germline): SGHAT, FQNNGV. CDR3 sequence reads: CASSLAGNNSPLHF. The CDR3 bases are TGTGCCAGCAGCTTAGCAGGGAACAATTCACCCCTCCACTTT.

DNA of the CDR3: TGTGCCAGCAGTCAGACTAGCGGGGGGGGCGAGACCCAGTACTTC. It codes for CASSQTSGGGETQYF. The V call is TRBV2, the J call TRBJ2-5, with 14 bases matching TRBD2. Trimming cost V 5 bases and J 5 bases; bases outside gene matches: 4. The CDR3 is made up of 15 amino acids. Germline V gene data show CDR1 as SNHLY and CDR2 as FYNNEI.

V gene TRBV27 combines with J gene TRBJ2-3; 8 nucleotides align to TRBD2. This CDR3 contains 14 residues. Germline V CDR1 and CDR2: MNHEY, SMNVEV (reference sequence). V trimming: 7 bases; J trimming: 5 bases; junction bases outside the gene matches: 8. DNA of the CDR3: TGTGCCAGCATGAGAGCGGGGGCGATAGATACGCAGTATTTT. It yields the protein CASMRAGAIDTQYF.